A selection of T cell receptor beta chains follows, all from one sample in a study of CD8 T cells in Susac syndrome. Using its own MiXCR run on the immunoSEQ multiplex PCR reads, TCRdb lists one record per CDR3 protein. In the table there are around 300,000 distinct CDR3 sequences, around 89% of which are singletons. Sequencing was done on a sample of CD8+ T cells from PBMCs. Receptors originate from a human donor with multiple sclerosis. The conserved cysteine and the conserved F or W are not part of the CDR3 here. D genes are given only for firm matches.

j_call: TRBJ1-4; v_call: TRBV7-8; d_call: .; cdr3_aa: ASSPSTNEKLF
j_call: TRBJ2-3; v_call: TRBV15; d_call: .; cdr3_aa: ATSPPVGGPDTQY
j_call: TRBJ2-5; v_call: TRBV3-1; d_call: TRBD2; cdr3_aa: ASSTTLAGDPLGDQY
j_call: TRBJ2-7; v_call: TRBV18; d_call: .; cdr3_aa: ASSPPVLGVPSSYEQY
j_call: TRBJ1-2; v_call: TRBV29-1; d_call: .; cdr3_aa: SVEEPNGINYGYT
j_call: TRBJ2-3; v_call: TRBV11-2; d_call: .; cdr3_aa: ASSFLLGISETPSGTQY
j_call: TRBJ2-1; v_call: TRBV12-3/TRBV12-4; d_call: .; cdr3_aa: ASSSGEYNEQF
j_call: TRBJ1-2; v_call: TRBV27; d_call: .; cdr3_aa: ASSVSRGWYGYT
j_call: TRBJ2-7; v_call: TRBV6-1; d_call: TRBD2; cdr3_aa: ASNVLAGGVGDPKCYEQY
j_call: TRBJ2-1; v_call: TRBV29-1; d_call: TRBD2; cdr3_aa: SGLTSGEEEQF
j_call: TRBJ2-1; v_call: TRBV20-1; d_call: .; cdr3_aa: SARGQRLDNEQF
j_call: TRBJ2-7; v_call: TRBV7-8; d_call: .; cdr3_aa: ASRGGPYEQY
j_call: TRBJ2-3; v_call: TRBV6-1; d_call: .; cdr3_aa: ASTPNLGRFSTDTQY
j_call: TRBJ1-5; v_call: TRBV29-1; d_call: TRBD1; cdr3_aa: SVPLDRANQPQH
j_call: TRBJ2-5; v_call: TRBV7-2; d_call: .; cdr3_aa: ASSNRGRQETQY
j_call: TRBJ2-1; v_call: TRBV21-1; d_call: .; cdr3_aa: ASSPPAGQASYNEQF
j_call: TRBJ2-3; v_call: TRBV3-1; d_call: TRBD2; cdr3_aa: ASSQERTSGASTDTQY
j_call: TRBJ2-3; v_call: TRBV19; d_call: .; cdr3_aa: ASSPLGGDTQY
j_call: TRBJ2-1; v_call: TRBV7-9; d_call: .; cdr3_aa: ASSVAPRFGKHEQF
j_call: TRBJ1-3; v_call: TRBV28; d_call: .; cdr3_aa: ASSLGVLMSSGNTIY
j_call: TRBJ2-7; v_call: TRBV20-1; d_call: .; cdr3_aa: SAREISYEQY
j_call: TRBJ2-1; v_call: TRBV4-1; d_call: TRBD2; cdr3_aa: ASSQVLAGGYNEQF
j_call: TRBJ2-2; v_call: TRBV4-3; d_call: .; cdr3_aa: ASSQDPSGELF
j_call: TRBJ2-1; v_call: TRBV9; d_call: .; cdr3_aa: ASSVDSYNEQF
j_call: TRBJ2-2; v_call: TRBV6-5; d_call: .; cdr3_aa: ASSRPGTPDGELF
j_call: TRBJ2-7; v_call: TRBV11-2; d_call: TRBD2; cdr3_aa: ASSPGGGVIYEQY
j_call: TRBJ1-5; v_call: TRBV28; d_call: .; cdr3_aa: ASSFNGAEVSDSNQPQH
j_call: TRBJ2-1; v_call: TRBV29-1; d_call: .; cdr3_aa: SVEDQASTGNEQF
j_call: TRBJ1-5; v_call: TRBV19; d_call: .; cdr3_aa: ASSISAGFALGQPQH
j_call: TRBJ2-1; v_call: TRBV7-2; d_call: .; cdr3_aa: ASRSPVTYNEQF
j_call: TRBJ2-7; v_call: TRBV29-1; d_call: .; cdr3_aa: SVEARSASSYEQY